The rows below give T cell receptor beta chains drawn from one sample of a study of blood T cell repertoires in COVID-19. Clones were sequenced by immunoSEQ multiplex PCR, and TCRdb holds only the in-frame ones, with some missing. The sample contains 450,000 to 500,000 clones, roughly 85% of which appear only once. The sequenced sample was peripheral blood. These receptors all stem from a human donor in a cohort sampled during active COVID-19. The CDR3 runs from the conserved cysteine through the conserved F or W. A D gene is named only where the DNA matches it firmly. A clone size is listed for some rows: how often the clone was seen (once, few, many), or a class if it is expanded.

abundance	d_gene	v_gene	j_gene	CDR3nt	CDR3aa
NA	TRBD1	TRBV6-2/TRBV6-3	TRBJ2-6	TGTGCCAGCAGCCGCGACAGGGTCGGGGCCAACGTCCTGACTTTC	CASSRDRVGANVLTF
NA	TRBD2	TRBV29-1	TRBJ2-1	TGCAGCGGGGAATCCGGACTAGCGGGAGGGCTTGAACGTGAGCAGTTCTTC	CSGESGLAGGLEREQFF
NA	TRBD1	TRBV29-1	TRBJ1-1	TGCAGCGTCGCGGGACAGGAAGCTTTCTTT	CSVAGQEAFF
NA	TRBD1	TRBV19	TRBJ2-4	TGTGCCAGTAGTATAGGACAGGGGTGGGACATTCAGTACTTC	CASSIGQGWDIQYF
once	NA	TRBV12-2	TRBJ1-2	TGTGCAAGTCGCTTTGTGGTAGATAGGGGACAGGGTGATGGCTACACCTTC	CASRFVVDRGQGDGYTF
NA	TRBD1	TRBV6-2/TRBV6-3	TRBJ2-6	TGTGCCAGCAGCCGAGGACAGGGGCCTTTCTCTGGGGCCAACGTCCTGACTTTC	CASSRGQGPFSGANVLTF
few	TRBD1	TRBV7-9	TRBJ1-1	TGTGCCAGCAGCGGACAGGAGAACACTGAAGCTTTCTTT	CASSGQENTEAFF
NA	TRBD2	TRBV7-8	TRBJ2-2	TGTGCCAGCAGCTTCCCCCGGGCGGGAGGGCCGTGGGGGGAGCTGTTTTTT	CASSFPRAGGPWGELFF
NA	NA	TRBV29-1	TRBJ2-7	TGCAGCGTGGGGACAAAGCCCTACGAGCAGTACTTC	CSVGTKPYEQYF
NA	NA	TRBV5-4	TRBJ2-2	TGTGCCAGCAGCTTGGACGCGGGCGGCGGGGAGCTGTTTTTT	CASSLDAGGGELFF
NA	TRBD1	TRBV10-3	TRBJ1-1	TGTGCCATCAGTGTTCAGGGGGCGATGGCTGAAGCTTTCTTT	CAISVQGAMAEAFF
few	NA	TRBV7-2	TRBJ2-7	TGTGCCAGCAGCCTTTCTTCCTACGAGCAGTACTTC	CASSLSSYEQYF
NA	TRBD2	TRBV13	TRBJ2-3	TGTGCCAGCAGCCTACCCCTAGCGGGGGGCACAGATACGCAGTATTTT	CASSLPLAGGTDTQYF
NA	NA	TRBV11-2	TRBJ1-1	TGTGCCAGCAGCTTAGATAGTGATTGGCGGGGCATGGGCACTGAAGCTTTCTTT	CASSLDSDWRGMGTEAFF
NA	TRBD1	TRBV4-3	TRBJ1-4	TGCGCCAGCAGCCACACTACCACAGGGGGGAATGAAAAACTGTTTTTT	CASSHTTTGGNEKLFF
NA	TRBD1	TRBV27	TRBJ2-7	TGTGCCAGCAGTTCGGGGACAGGGGAGGTCGGGCAGTACTTC	CASSSGTGEVGQYF
NA	TRBD2	TRBV5-1	TRBJ2-5	TGCGCCAGCAGCACAGGGACTAGCGGGAGGGCCGTTGGAGAGACCCAGTACTTC	CASSTGTSGRAVGETQYF
NA	TRBD1	TRBV2	TRBJ1-5	TGTGCCAGCAGGGACAGGATAGGGAATCAGCCCCAGCATTTT	CASRDRIGNQPQHF
NA	NA	TRBV11-3	TRBJ2-7	TGTGCCAGCAGCTTACGAGGGTCCTACGAGCAGTACTTC	CASSLRGSYEQYF
NA	NA	TRBV9	TRBJ2-1	TGTGCCAGCAGCGTAGCTAGTTCCCACAATGAGCAGTTCTTC	CASSVASSHNEQFF
NA	TRBD2	TRBV5-1	TRBJ2-2	TGCGCCAGCAGCTTGGGACTAGCGGGAGGCCCGAACACCGGGGAGCTGTTTTTT	CASSLGLAGGPNTGELFF
NA	NA	TRBV19	TRBJ2-1	TGTGCCAGTAGTATGGCCGGGAACTCCTACAATGAGCAGTTCTTC	CASSMAGNSYNEQFF
once	NA	TRBV19	TRBJ1-1	TGTGCCAGTAGTATACAGGGAAAGAACACTGAAGCTTTCTTT	CASSIQGKNTEAFF
NA	NA	TRBV5-1	TRBJ1-1	TGCGCCAGCAGCTTGGATGCTACGAACACTGAAGCTTTCTTT	CASSLDATNTEAFF
NA	NA	TRBV11-2	TRBJ2-2	TGTGCCAGCAGCCCAAGCTCGGGATCCCTCACCGGGGAGCTGTTTTTT	CASSPSSGSLTGELFF
once	NA	TRBV6-5	TRBJ1-1	TGTGCCAGCACCAACCCCGGACAGCCTACTGAAGCTTTCTTT	CASTNPGQPTEAFF
NA	NA	TRBV6-5	TRBJ1-1	TGTGCCAGCAGTTACGGGGCCACTGAAGCTTTCTTT	CASSYGATEAFF
NA	TRBD1	TRBV7-9	TRBJ2-5	TGTGCCAGCAGCATGACAGGGCAAGAGACCCAGTACTTC	CASSMTGQETQYF
NA	NA	TRBV30	TRBJ1-2	TGTGCCTGGAGTGTAGCTGTCTATGGCTACACCTTC	CAWSVAVYGYTF
NA	NA	TRBV6-1	TRBJ1-4	TGTGCCAGCAGTGAACAAAGACAGCCCCTCTTTAATGAAAAACTGTTTTTT	CASSEQRQPLFNEKLFF
NA	NA	TRBV19	TRBJ2-7	TGTGCCAGTAGTATTCGGGCAGGGCCGGGAGACGAGCAGTACTTC	CASSIRAGPGDEQYF
NA	TRBD1	TRBV2	TRBJ1-1	TGTGCCAGCAGTGAGAGGGACAGGGGCATTGGCGGCACTGAAGCTTTCTTT	CASSERDRGIGGTEAFF
NA	TRBD2	TRBV7-2	TRBJ2-2	TGTGCCAGCCGTCGGTCTAGCGGTAACACCGGGGAGCTGTTTTTT	CASRRSSGNTGELFF